Detailed here is one T cell receptor beta chain. Its antigen is unknown. This specimen comes from a study of T cell clones after liver transplantation. For the study at large: Apart from a few HCV-positive recipients, transplants were for non-autoimmune, non-viral reasons.

Sequenced by immunoSEQ multiplex PCR; TCRdb stores in-frame clones only, minus some. The sample holds thousands of clones, 70% seen once. CDR3 size: 16 residues. V lost 4 bases and J lost 4, with 17 bases in between. Germline V gene sequence: CDR1 SEHNR, CDR2 FQNEAQ (reference sequence). Whole-study findings and limits: Migration into the graft, not deletion, may explain lost graft donor-reactive T cells. Donor-reactive sequences fell more than third party-reactive ones, suggesting partial deletion. These preliminary findings come from unstandardized post-transplant sampling times.

This sequence originates from a human donor who received a liver transplant. The chain employs TRBV7-9 and TRBJ2-1; D perhaps matches TRBD2 (7 bases). The specimen comprised CD8+ T cells from blood, sampled before liver transplant. The CDR3, as DNA: TGTGCCAGCAGCTCCCAGAGGGGGGGGCGGTACAATGAGCAGTTCTTC. It codes for CASSSQRGGRYNEQFF.